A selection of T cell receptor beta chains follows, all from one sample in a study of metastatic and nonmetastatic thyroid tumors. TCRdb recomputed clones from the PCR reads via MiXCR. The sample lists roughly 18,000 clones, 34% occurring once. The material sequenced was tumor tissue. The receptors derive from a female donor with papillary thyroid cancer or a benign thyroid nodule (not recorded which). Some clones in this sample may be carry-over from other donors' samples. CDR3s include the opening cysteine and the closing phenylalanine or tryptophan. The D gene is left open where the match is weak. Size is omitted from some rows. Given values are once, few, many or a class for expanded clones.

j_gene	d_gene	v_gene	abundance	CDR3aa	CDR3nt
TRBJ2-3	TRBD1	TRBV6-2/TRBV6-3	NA	CAIRDTTGNTDTQYF	TGTGCCATCAGGGACACGACAGGGAACACAGATACGCAGTATTTT
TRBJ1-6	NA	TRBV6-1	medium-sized	CASRVTESSYNSPLHF	TGTGCCAGCAGAGTTACCGAGAGCTCCTATAATTCACCCCTCCACTTT
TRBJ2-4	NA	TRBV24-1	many	CATAQQGLEDIQYF	TGTGCCACCGCACAACAGGGCCTTGAGGACATTCAGTACTTC
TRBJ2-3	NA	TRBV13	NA	CASSLTGSQADTQYF	TGTGCCAGCAGCCTCACCGGGAGCCAGGCAGATACGCAGTATTTT
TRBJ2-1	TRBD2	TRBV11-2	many	CASSTTGTIQFF	TGTGCCAGCAGCACGACCGGGACTATCCAGTTCTTC
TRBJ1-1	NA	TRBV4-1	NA	CASGQVGIKRTEAFF	TGCGCCAGCGGCCAAGTGGGGATCAAGAGGACTGAAGCTTTCTTT
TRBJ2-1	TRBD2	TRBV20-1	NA	CSARRGSGGYNEQFF	TGCAGTGCTAGAAGAGGTAGCGGGGGGTACAATGAGCAGTTCTTC
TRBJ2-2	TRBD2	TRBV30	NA	CAWSDSGGLAWALFF	TGTGCCTGGAGTGATAGCGGGGGCCTGGCCTGGGCGCTGTTTTTT
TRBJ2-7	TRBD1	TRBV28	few	CASSDRGYEQYF	TGTGCCAGCAGTGACAGGGGTTACGAGCAGTACTTC
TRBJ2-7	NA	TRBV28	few	CASSSYKSSYEQYF	TGTGCCAGCAGTTCGTACAAAAGCTCCTACGAGCAGTACTTC
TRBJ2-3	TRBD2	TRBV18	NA	CASSRTSVNTDTQYF	TGTGCCAGCTCACGGACTAGCGTAAACACAGATACGCAGTATTTT
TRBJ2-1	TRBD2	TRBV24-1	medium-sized	CATSDLSSGSGNEQFF	TGTGCCACCAGTGATTTATCCAGCGGGAGTGGGAATGAGCAGTTCTTC
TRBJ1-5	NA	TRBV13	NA	CASSLRPSVQPQHF	TGTGCCAGCAGCTTAAGGCCTTCGGTTCAGCCCCAGCATTTT
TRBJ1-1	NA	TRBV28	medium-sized	CASSIHPIMNTEAFF	TGTGCCAGCAGTATTCATCCCATTATGAACACTGAAGCTTTCTTT
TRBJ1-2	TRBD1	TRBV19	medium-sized	CASSITGGYGYTF	TGTGCCAGTAGTATAACAGGGGGCTATGGCTACACCTTC
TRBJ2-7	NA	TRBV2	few	CASSEWQGPYEQYF	TGTGCCAGCAGTGAATGGCAGGGGCCCTACGAGCAGTACTTC
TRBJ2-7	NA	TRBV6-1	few	CASRVHPRRQDYEQYF	TGTGCCAGCAGGGTACACCCCCGGCGACAGGACTACGAGCAGTACTTC
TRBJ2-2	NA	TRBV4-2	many	CASSQDWQAGELFF	TGTGCCAGCAGCCAAGATTGGCAAGCCGGGGAGCTGTTTTTT
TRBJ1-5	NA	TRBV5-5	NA	CASSFEDQNQPQHF	TGTGCCAGCAGCTTCGAAGACCAAAATCAGCCCCAGCATTTT
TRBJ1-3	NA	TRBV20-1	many	CSARGIGGNTIYF	TGCAGTGCTAGAGGTATCGGCGGAAACACCATATATTTT
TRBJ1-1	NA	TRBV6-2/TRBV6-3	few	CASSYSAGTPNTEAFF	TGTGCCAGCAGTTACTCCGCCGGGACACCGAACACTGAAGCTTTCTTT
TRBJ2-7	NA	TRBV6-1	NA	CASSDPEQYF	TGTGCCAGCAGTGACCCCGAGCAGTACTTC